The TCR beta chain under discussion was sequenced for a study of tumor-infiltrating lymphocytes in localized non-small cell lung cancer (dated by TCRdb to about 2021). For the wider study: The cohort included patients whose samples were collected after neoadjuvant chemotherapy, as well as both smokers and never-smokers and several histologies. The paired tumor versus uninvolved lung comparison of immunoSEQ T-cell fraction included roughly 60 patients. Flow cytometry, multiplex immunofluorescence, RNA-seq, exome sequencing and proteomics were applied to the same patients as TCR sequencing, which was one of several integrated assays. From each patient came resected tumor tissue plus uninvolved lung tissue from that same patient, and the uninvolved lung tissue was described as non-adjacent to the tumor. The overall ICON cohort comprised 150 surgical patients with localized non-small cell lung cancer whose tumors were resected. Points the paper makes about the study in general: Because different pieces of the same tissue were used for different assays, technical variation could not be separated from intratumor heterogeneity. No difference in TCR-derived T-cell fraction was observed between the flow cytometry-defined immunotypes IM1 (good prognosis) and IM2 (poor prognosis). TCRbeta sequencing supported higher T cell infiltration in tumors than in uninvolved lung tissue, consistent with immunofluorescence CD3 counts. Recurrence-free survival showed no association with tumor T-cell fraction from TCR sequencing (p = 0.61). Because assay coverage varied across patients depending on available tissue quantity, TCR sequencing was performed for only a subset of the cohort.

This clone was recorded a few times. This clone's antigen is unknown. There are no base qualities to consult, and no much larger clone falls within one base. The T-cell fraction in tumor and uninvolved lung tissue was provided by TCR sequencing with the immunoSEQ assay. The original pipeline was this. In the survival analysis, patients were divided into a high T-cell fraction group (upper tertile) and a low T-cell fraction group (lower two tertiles), and the two groups were compared using a log-rank test. A signed-rank test was used to check for differences in T-cell fraction between paired tumor and uninvolved lung. Imported from immuneACCESS, the table was reduced by TCRdb to in-frame sequences with V and J called. These copies leave out some clones; in studies compared against another copy, an unresolved V gene accounts for under half, and the cause of the remainder is not known. V and J calls and clone size follow that table, whereas D and trimming were derived from the DNA. This sample has just over 9,500 clones in its table, and approximately 82% of those were observed once. Approximately 9.9% of the sample goes to the ten largest clones.

Enrollment in ICON was initiated in early 2016, and the last patient was enrolled in the second half of 2018. From a subcohort of 76 patients, fresh tumor and matched uninvolved tissue were collected for in-depth immune analyses, including TCR sequencing. DNA isolated from bulk tissue, without cell sorting, was used for TCR sequencing. The CDR3 holds 16 amino acids from the cysteine to the phenylalanine. Solely the CDR3 DNA is kept, with 48 bases framed from the first base. In the germline V gene, CDR1 corresponds to LGHNA and CDR2 to YNFKEQ. Relative to germline, V is missing 0 bases and J is missing 4 bases, with 7 bases of the junction outside any gene match.

The chain is made from TRBV4-2 and TRBJ2-3; TRBD2 lines up with 7 middle nucleotides. What was sequenced was lung tumor tissue. The TCR was taken from a human donor with non-small cell lung cancer. CDR3 protein: CASSQDLQRDADTQYF. The nucleotide sequence reads TGTGCCAGCAGCCAAGATCTCCAGCGGGACGCAGATACGCAGTATTTT.